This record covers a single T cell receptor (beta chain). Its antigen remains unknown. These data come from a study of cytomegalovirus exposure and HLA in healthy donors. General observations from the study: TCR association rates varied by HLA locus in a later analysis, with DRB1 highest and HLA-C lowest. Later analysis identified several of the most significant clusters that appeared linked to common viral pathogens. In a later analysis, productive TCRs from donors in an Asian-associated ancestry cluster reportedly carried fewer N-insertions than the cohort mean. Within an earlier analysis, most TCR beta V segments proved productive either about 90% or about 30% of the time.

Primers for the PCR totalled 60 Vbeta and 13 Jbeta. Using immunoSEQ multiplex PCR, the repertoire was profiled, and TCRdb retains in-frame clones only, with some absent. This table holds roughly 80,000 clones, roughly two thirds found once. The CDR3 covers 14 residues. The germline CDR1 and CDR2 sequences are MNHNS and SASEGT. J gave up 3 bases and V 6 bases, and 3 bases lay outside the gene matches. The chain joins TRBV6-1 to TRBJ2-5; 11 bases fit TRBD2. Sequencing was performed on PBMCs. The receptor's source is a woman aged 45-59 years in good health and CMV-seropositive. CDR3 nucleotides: TGTGCCAGCAGGACTAGCGGGGAAAAAGAGACCCAGTACTTC. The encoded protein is CASRTSGEKETQYF.